This T cell receptor (beta chain) was sequenced for a study of human T cells and chemical hapten exposure. Study-wide findings and caveats: Large CDR3 similarity clusters arose significantly more often from expanded TCRs than from controls.

This clonotype has more than one count but fewer than ten. No antigen is known for it. There are 15 residues in the CDR3. V lost 0 bases and J 2 bases, leaving 8 bases between the germline ends. Germline loops: CDR1 SGDLS, CDR2 YYNGEE. The study's library attached unique molecular identifiers to single cDNA molecules. TCRdb reanalysed the RACE reads using MiXCR and keeps one entry per CDR3 protein. The sample carries roughly 100,000 distinct CDR3 sequences, 9.5% to 12% recorded once. Noted time point: patch test 1, 2 weeks after DPC sensitization. Treatment denoted: therapeutic diphenylcyclopropenone sensitization with weekly scalp DPC. The starting material, unfractionated whole blood, was used for total RNA extraction.

This specimen was whole blood, taken in connection with sensitization to the hapten diphenylcyclopropenone (DPC). The sequence derives from a woman in her 40s with alopecia areata. Some clones in this sample may be carry-over from other donors' samples. This chain connects TRBV9 to TRBJ2-2, with D maybe TRBD1 (5 bases). CDR3 bases: TGTGCCAGCAGCGTAGAGGGGATCAACACCGGGGAGCTGTTTTTT. Its translation: CASSVEGINTGELFF.